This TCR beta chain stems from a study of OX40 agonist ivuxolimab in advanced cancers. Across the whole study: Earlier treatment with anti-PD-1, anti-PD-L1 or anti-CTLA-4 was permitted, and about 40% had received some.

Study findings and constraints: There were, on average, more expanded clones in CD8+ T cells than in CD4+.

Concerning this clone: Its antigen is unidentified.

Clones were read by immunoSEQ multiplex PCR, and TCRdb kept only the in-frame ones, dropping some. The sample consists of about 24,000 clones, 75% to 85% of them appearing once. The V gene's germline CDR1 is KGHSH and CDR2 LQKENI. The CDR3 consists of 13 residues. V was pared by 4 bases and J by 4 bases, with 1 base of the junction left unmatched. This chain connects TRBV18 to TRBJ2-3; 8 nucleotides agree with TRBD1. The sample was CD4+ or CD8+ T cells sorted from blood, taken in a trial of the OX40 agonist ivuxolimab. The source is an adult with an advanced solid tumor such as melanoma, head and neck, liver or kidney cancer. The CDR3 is CASSRQGPDTQYF. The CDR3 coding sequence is TGTGCCAGCTCACGACAGGGGCCAGATACGCAGTATTTT.